Described below is a single T cell receptor beta chain sequence and its context. Its cognate antigen is unknown. Total RNA (approximately 500 ng) served as template for TCR beta cDNA synthesis primed by a constant-region primer. Each TCR beta library was derived from three nested multiplex PCR rounds that employed slightly modified ARM-PCR. Forward primers for TRBV1-TRBV30 and a C-beta reverse primer served the first two PCR rounds, at about 10 cycles each. TCRdb used MiXCR to reprocess the multiplex PCR reads, holding one entry per CDR3 protein. This repertoire shows around 100,000 distinct CDR3 sequences, almost 70% found once; its top ten account for 7.5% to 10%. Total RNA and DNA came together from 20-30 mg of bulk tissue without cell sorting. The CDR3 sequence is 14 residues long. Trimming shortened V by 6 bases and J by 3 bases, and 14 bases separated the two germline ends. From germline, CDR1 is MNHNS and CDR2 SASEGT.

This specimen comes from a study of tumor-infiltrating lymphocytes in primary liver carcinoma. At the level of the study: The patients included men and women who were aged 30 to 69 years. Regarding the study as a whole: Relative to blood, tumors carried a significantly larger fraction of the repertoire in their top 250 clones (p = 0.039).

The clonotype comes from a woman in her sixties with primary liver carcinoma and hepatitis B virus infection. The chain employs TRBV6-1 and TRBJ1-1; the D is unclear. Sequencing was done on a sample of liver tumor tissue from sampling region 5. Sample subset: tumor region T5, tumor centre. This CDR3 reads CASRGTLWYTEAFF. Written as DNA, the CDR3 is TGTGCCAGCAGGGGCACTCTATGGTACACTGAAGCTTTCTTT.